Listed here are 6 T cell receptor beta chains from one sample, sequenced in a study of blood T cell repertoires in COVID-19 (dated by TCRdb to 2018 to 2020). The library was built by means of the immunoSEQ multiplex PCR assay. The table comes from immuneACCESS by way of TCRdb, which keeps in-frame sequences with V and J called. Part of the clones is missing from these tables; in studies checked, under half for an unresolved V gene and the rest for unknown reasons. The sample contains 200,000 to 250,000 clones, less than 85% of them found a single time. Clones ranked in the top ten supply 5.5% to 8.5% of the sample. Source material: peripheral blood. These receptors were taken from a woman aged 70-85 years with acute or convalescent COVID-19.

The J gene is TRBJ1-6, the V gene TRBV19, with D unclear. Germline V lookup: CDR1 LNHDA, CDR2 SQIVND (reference sequence). CDR3 length: 13 residues. Trimming removed 5 bases from V and 7 bases from J, with 9 bases in between. CDR3 residues: CASSPTRNSPLHF. In nucleotides, the CDR3 is TGTGCCAGTAGTCCCACCAGAAATTCACCCCTCCACTTT.

Notes on this clone: At one end, the junction sequence differs from germline, possibly due to a read error. The chain carries TRBV23-1 and TRBJ1-4; tentative D call: TRBD1 (6 bases). TRBV23-1 is sorted into the ORF group, with uncertain function. The CDR3 totals 16 residues. The CDR3 protein is CASSQLRGTGQRKTVF. Written as DNA, the CDR3 is TGCGCCAGCAGTCAATTGCGCGGAACTGGACAGCGAAAAACTGTTTTT.

V usage is TRBV19 and J usage is TRBJ1-5, with D possibly matching TRBD1 (5 bases). The germline V gene encodes CDR1 LNHDA and CDR2 SQIVND (reference sequence). V lost 1 base and J 7 bases, leaving 11 bases between the germline ends. The length of the CDR3 is 14 residues. The CDR3 DNA follows: TGTGCCAGTAGTATAGTGGACACCCGGCAGCCCCAGCATTTT. It codes for CASSIVDTRQPQHF.

This clone has more than one count but fewer than ten. The gene calls are TRBV5-6 and TRBJ1-1; D ambiguous. Per the germline V gene, CDR1 is SGHDT and CDR2 is YYEEEE. The CDR3 is 12 amino acids. V dropped 1 base and J dropped 8 bases, with 9 bases sitting between them. The CDR3 sequence: CASSLTALEAFF. The CDR3 coding sequence is TGTGCCAGCAGCTTGACAGCCCTGGAAGCTTTCTTT.

This chain connects TRBV5-1 to TRBJ2-1; 12 nucleotides match TRBD2. Germline lookup yields CDR1 SGHRS and CDR2 YFSETQ. Unmatched junction bases numbered 3, after V lost 3 bases and J lost 5 bases. The CDR3 is made up of 15 amino acids. The chain's CDR3 is CASSSSSGGDNEQFF. As DNA, the CDR3 is TGCGCCAGCAGCTCCTCTAGCGGGGGGGACAATGAGCAGTTCTTC.

J is TRBJ2-3 and V is TRBV5-1; D not certain. This CDR3 spans 14 amino acids. The V end lost 2 bases, the J end lost 0 bases, and 7 bases lay between the germline ends. Germline CDR1 and CDR2: SGHRS and YFSETQ. In DNA form, the CDR3 reads TGCGCCAGCAGCTTCTCCGGGAGCACAGATACGCAGTATTTT. Its protein is CASSFSGSTDTQYF.